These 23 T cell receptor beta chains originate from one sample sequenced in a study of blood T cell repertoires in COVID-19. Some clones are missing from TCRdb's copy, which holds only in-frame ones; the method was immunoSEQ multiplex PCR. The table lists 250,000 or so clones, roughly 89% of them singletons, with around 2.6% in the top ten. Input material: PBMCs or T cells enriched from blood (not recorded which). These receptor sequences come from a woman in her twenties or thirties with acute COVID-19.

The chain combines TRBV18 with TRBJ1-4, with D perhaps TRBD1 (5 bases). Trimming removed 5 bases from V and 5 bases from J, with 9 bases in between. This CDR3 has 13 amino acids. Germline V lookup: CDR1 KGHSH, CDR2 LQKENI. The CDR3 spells CASSIQGNEKLFF. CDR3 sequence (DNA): TGTGCCAGCTCAATCCAGGGCAATGAAAAACTGTTTTTT.

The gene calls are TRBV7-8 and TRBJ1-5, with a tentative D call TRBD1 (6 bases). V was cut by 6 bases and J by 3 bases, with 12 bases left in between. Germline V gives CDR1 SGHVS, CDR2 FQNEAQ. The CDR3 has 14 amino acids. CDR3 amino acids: CASSQQGFNQPQHF. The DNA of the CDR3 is TGTGCCAGCAGTCAACAGGGATTCAATCAGCCCCAGCATTTT. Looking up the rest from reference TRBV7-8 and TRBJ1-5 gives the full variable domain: GAGVSQSPRYKVAKRGQDVALRCDPISGHVSLFWYQQALGQGPEFLTYFQNEAQLDKSGLPSDRFFAERPEGSVSTLKIQRTQQEDSAVYLCASSQQGFNQPQHFGDGTRLSIL.

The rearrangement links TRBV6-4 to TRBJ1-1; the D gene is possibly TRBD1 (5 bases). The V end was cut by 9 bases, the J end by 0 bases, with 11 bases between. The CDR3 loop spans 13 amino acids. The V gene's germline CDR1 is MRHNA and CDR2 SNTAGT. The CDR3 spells CASRQTMNTEAFF. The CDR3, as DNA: TGTGCCAGTCGACAGACAATGAACACTGAAGCTTTCTTT.

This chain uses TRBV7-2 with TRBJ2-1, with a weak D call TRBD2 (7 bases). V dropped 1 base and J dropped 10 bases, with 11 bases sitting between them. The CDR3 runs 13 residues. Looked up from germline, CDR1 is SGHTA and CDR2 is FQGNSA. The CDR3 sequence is CASSLDREGEQFF. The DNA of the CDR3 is TGTGCCAGCAGCTTAGACAGGGAGGGCGAGCAGTTCTTC.

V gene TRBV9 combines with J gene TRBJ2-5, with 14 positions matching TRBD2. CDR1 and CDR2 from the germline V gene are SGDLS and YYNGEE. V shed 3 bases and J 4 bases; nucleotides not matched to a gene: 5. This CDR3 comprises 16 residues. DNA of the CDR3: TGTGCCAGCAGCGCCGGGACTAGCGGGGGTTTAGAGACCCAGTACTTC. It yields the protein CASSAGTSGGLETQYF.

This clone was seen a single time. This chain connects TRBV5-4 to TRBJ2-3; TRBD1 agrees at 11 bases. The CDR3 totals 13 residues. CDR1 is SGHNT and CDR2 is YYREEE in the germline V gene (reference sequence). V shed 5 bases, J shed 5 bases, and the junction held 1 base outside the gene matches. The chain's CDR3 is CASRGTGGDTQYF. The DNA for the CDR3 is TGTGCCAGCAGAGGGACAGGGGGAGATACGCAGTATTTT. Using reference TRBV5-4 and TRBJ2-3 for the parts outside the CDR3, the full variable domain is ETGVTQSPTHLIKTRGQQVTLRCSSQSGHNTVSWYQQALGQGPQFIFQYYREEENGRGNFPPRFSGLQFPNYSSELNVNALELDDSALYLCASRGTGGDTQYFGPGTRLTVL.

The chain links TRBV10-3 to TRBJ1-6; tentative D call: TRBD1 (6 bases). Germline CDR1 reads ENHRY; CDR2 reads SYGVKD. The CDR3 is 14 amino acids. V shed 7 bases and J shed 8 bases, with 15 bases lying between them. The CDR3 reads CAITPGTSDSPLHF. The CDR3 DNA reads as TGTGCCATCACTCCCGGGACATCAGATTCACCCCTCCACTTT.

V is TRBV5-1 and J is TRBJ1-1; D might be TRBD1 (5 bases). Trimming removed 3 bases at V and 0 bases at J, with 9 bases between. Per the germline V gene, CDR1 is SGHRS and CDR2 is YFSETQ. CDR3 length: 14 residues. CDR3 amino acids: CASSSQEMNTEAFF. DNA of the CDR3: TGCGCCAGCAGCTCACAGGAGATGAACACTGAAGCTTTCTTT. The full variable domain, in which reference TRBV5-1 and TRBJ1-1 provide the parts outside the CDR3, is KAGVTQTPRYLIKTRGQQVTLSCSPISGHRSVSWYQQTPGQGLQFLFEYFSETQRNKGNFPGRFSGRQFSNSRSEMNVSTLELGDSALYLCASSSQEMNTEAFFGQGTRLTVV.

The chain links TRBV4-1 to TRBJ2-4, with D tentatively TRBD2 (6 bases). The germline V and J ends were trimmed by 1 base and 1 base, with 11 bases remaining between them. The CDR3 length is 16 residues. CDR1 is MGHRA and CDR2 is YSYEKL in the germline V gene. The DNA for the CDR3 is TGCGCCAGCAGCCAAGGGGGGGTGGTCGCCAAAAACATTCAGTACTTC. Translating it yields CASSQGGVVAKNIQYF.

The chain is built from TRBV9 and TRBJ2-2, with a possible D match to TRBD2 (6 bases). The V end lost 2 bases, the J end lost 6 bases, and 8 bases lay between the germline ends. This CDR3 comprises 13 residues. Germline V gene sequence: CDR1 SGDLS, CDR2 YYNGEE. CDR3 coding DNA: TGTGCCAGCAGCGTGAGGAGGGCCGGGGAGCTGTTTTTT. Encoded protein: CASSVRRAGELFF.

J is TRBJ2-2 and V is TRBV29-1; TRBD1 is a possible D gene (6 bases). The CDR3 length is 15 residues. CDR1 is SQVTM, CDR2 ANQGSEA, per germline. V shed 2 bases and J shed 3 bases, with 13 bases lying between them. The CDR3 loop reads CSVEKGDRDTGELFF. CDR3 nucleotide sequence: TGCAGCGTTGAAAAGGGGGATCGGGACACCGGGGAGCTGTTTTTT.

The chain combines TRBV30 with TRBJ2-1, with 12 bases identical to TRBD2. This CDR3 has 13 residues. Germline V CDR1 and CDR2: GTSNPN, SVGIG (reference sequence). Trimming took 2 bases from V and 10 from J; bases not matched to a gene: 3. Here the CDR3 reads CAWSFGLAGEQFF. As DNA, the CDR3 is TGTGCCTGGAGTTTCGGACTAGCGGGGGAGCAGTTCTTC. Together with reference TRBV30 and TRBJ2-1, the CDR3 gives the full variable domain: SQTIHQWPATLVQPVGSPLSLECTVEGTSNPNLYWYRQAAGRGLQLLFYSVGIGQISSEVPQNLSASRPQDRQFILSSKKLLLSDSGFYLCAWSFGLAGEQFFGPGTRLTVL.

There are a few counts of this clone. CDR3 amino acids: CASSLDRSEKLFF. Here the CDR3 DNA reads TGTGCCAGCAGCTTAGACAGGTCTGAAAAACTGTTTTTT. The rearrangement uses TRBV7-8 and TRBJ1-4, with D maybe TRBD1 (5 bases). In germline, CDR1 is SGHVS, CDR2 FQNEAQ. CDR3 size: 13 residues. V gave up 1 base and J gave up 7 bases, with 7 bases separating them. Combining the CDR3 with reference TRBV7-8 and TRBJ1-4 gives the whole variable domain GAGVSQSPRYKVAKRGQDVALRCDPISGHVSLFWYQQALGQGPEFLTYFQNEAQLDKSGLPSDRFFAERPEGSVSTLKIQRTQQEDSAVYLCASSLDRSEKLFFGSGTQLSVL.

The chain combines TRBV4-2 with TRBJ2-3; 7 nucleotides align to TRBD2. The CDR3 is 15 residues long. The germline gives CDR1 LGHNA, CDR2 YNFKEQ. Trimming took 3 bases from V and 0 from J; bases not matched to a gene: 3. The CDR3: CASSHPGGSTDTQYF. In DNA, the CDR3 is TGTGCCAGCAGCCACCCGGGGGGTAGCACAGATACGCAGTATTTT.

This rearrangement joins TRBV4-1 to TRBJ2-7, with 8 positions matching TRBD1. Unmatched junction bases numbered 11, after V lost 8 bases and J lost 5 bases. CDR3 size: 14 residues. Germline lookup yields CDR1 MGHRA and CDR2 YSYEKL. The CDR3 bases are TGCGCCAGCGGTACCGGGACAGGATCTAACGAGCAGTACTTC. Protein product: CASGTGTGSNEQYF.

CDR3 nucleotides: TGTGCCAGCAGTCGGACAGGGTTCTACAATGAGCAGTTCTTC. Translation gives CASSRTGFYNEQFF. V gene TRBV6-2 or TRBV6-3 combines with J gene TRBJ2-1, with 8 bases aligning to TRBD1. The CDR3 is 14 residues long. V shed 5 bases and J 3 bases; nucleotides not matched to a gene: 3. Germline CDR1 and CDR2: MNHEY and SVGEGT.

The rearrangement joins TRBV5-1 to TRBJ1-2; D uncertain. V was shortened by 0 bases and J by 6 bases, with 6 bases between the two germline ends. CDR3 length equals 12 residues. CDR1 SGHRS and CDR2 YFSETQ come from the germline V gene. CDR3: CASSLDLHGYTF. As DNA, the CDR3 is TGCGCCAGCAGCTTGGATCTTCATGGCTACACCTTC.

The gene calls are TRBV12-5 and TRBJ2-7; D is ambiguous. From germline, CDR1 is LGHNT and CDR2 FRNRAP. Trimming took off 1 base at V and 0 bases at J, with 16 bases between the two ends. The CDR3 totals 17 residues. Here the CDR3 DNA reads TGTGCTAGTGGTTTGGCTCTCGAGGCCATCAGCTCCTACGAGCAGTACTTC. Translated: CASGLALEAISSYEQYF.

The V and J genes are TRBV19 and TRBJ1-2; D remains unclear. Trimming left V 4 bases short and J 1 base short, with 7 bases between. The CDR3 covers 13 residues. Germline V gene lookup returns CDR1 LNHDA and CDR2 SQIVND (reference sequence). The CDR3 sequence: CASSTQSNYGYTF. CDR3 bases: TGTGCCAGTAGTACACAGAGTAACTATGGCTACACCTTC.

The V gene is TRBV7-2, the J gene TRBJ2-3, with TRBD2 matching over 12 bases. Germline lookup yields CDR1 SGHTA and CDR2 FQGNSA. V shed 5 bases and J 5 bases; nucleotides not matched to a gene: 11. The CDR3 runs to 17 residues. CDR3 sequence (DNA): TGTGCCAGCAGCCTTACGTCTAGCGGGGGGGCTTTAGATACGCAGTATTTT. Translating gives CASSLTSSGGALDTQYF.

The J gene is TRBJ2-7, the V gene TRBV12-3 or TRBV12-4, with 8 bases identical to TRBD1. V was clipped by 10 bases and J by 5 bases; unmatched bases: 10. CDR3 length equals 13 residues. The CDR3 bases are TGTGCCACAGGGGCAGGGGGCATCGACGAGCAGTACTTC. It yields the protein CATGAGGIDEQYF.

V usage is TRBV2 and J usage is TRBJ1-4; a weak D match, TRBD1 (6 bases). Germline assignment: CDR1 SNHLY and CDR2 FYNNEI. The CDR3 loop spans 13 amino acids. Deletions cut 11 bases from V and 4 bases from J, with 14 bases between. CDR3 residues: CARREGDNEKLFF. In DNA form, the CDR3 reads TGTGCCCGACGGGAGGGGGATAATGAAAAACTGTTTTTT.

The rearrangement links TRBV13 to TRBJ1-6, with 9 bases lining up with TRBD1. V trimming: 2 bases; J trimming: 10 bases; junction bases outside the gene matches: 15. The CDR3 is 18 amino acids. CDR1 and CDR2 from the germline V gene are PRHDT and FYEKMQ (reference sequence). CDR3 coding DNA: TGTGCCAGCAGCTTAACAATCCGGGACAGGGAAGTCGGCTCACCCCTCCACTTT. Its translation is CASSLTIRDREVGSPLHF.